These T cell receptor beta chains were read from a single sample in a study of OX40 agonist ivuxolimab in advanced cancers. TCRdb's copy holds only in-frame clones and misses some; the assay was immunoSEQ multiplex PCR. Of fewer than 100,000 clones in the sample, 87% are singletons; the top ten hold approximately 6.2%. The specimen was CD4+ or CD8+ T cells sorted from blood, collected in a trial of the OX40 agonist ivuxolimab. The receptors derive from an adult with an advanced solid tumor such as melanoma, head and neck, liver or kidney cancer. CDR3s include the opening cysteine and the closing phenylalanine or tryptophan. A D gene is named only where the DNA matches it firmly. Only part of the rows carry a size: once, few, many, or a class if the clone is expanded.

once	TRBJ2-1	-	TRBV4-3	TGCGCCAGCAGCCAAGAGGATCGATACAATGAGCAGTTCTTC	CASSQEDRYNEQFF
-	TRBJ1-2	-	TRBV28	TGTGCCAGCACCTTCGAACGGCTTTCTCTTGGCTACACCTTC	CASTFERLSLGYTF
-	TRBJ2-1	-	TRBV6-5	TGTGCCAGCAGCCGTGGACTTTACGAGGGTAACGAGCAGTTCTTC	CASSRGLYEGNEQFF
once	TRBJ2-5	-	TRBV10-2	TGCGCCAGCAGTGTCAACAGCCAAGAGACCCAGTACTTC	CASSVNSQETQYF
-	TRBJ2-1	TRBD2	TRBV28	TGTGCCAGCAGTCTGATCGGGACTATTTACAATGAGCAGTTCTTC	CASSLIGTIYNEQFF
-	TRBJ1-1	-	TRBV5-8	TGTGCCAGCCGTGGGAGAGGTTTAACTGAAGCTTTCTTT	CASRGRGLTEAFF
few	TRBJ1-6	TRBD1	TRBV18	TGTGCCAGCTCAACCGGGACAGGGGTTTCTCCCCTCCACTTT	CASSTGTGVSPLHF
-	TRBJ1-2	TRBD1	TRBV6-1	TGTGCCAGCAGAGACGGACAGGGCCGATATGGCTACACCTTC	CASRDGQGRYGYTF
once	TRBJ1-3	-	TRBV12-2	TGTGCAAGTCGCTCCCACCCCCGACGGCAGGCCTTTGAGTCTGGAAACACCATATATTTT	CASRSHPRRQAFESGNTIYF
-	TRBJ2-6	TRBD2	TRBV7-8	TGTGCCAGCAGCTTAAGGAGCGGGAGGCCGGTAGGTGGGGCCAACGTCCTGACTTTC	CASSLRSGRPVGGANVLTF
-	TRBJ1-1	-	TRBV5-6	TGTGCCAGCAGCGGCCTGGGGGGGCACACTGAAGCTTTCTTT	CASSGLGGHTEAFF
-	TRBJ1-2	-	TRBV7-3	TGTGCCAGCAGCCGAGTTGAGGGTTACGGCTACACCTTC	CASSRVEGYGYTF
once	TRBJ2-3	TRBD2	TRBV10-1	TGCGCCAGCAGTGAGACTAGCGGGGGGGCCACAGATACGCAGTATTTT	CASSETSGGATDTQYF
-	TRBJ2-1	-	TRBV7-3	TGTGCCAGCAGCTCAGGAGCGGTGTACAATGAGCAGTTCTTC	CASSSGAVYNEQFF
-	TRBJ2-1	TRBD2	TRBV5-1	TGCGCCAGCAGCTTGGCCTTGGCTAGCGGGACGTACAATGAGCAGTTCTTC	CASSLALASGTYNEQFF
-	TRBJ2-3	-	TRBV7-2	TGTGCCAGCAGCTTAGGTAGCGGCACAGATACGCAGTATTTT	CASSLGSGTDTQYF
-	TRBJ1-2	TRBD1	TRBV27	TGTGCCAGCAGTTTAACCCGGGACAGCTATGGCTACACCTTC	CASSLTRDSYGYTF
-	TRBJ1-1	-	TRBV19	TGTGCCAGTAGAACCGCCGGGGATCCGAGGACTGAAGCTTTCTTT	CASRTAGDPRTEAFF
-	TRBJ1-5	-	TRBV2	TGTGCCAGCGATAGGGGTGGCAATCAGCCCCAGCATTTT	CASDRGGNQPQHF
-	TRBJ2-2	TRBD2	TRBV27	TGTGCCAGCAGTTTAAGGGGTAGCGGGGGAGTTGGAGGAGCCGGGGAGCTGTTTTTT	CASSLRGSGGVGGAGELFF
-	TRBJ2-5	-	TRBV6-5	TGTGCCAGCAGTTACTCAGGGCGCGGGGTATCAGAGACCCAGTACTTC	CASSYSGRGVSETQYF
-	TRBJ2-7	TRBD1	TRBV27	TGTGCCAGCAGTCAGCTGGACAGGTTATCCTACGAGCAGTACTTC	CASSQLDRLSYEQYF
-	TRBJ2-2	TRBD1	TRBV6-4	TGTGCCAGCAGTCAGGGGGTTGACACCGGGGAGCTGTTTTTT	CASSQGVDTGELFF
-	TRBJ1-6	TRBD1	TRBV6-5	TGTGCCAGCAGACACGGACAGGGGACTAATTCACCCCTCCACTTT	CASRHGQGTNSPLHF
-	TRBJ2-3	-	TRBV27	TGTGCCAGCAGTCAGGATCCAGGGGGGACAGATACGCAGTATTTT	CASSQDPGGTDTQYF
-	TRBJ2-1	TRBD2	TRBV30	TGTGCCTGGAGTGTAATTCGACTAGCGGGAGTAGGCGATGAGCAGTTCTTC	CAWSVIRLAGVGDEQFF
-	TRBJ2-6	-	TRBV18	TGTGCCAGCTCACCGCTTCCTCTCAGTAGCTCTGGGGCCAACGTCCTGACTTTC	CASSPLPLSSSGANVLTF
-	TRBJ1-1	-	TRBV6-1	TGTGCCAGCACGTCAGGGAACCGGCCTGAAGCTTTCTTT	CASTSGNRPEAFF
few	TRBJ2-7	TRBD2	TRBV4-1	TGCGCCAGCAGCCAAGTAGATATGGGACTAGAATATCACGAGCAGTACTTC	CASSQVDMGLEYHEQYF
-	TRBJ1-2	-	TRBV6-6	TGTGCCAGCAGTTACTCACGACTTAACTATGGCTACACCTTC	CASSYSRLNYGYTF
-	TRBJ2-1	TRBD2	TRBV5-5	TGTGCCAGCAGCCTACTAGCGGGGAGCTCCTACAATGAGCAGTTCTTC	CASSLLAGSSYNEQFF
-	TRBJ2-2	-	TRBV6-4	TGTGCCAGTCGTCACACCACCGGGGAGCTGTTTTTT	CASRHTTGELFF
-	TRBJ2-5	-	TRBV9	TGTGCCAGCAGCGTAGAGGCGTTCCAGACCCAGTACTTC	CASSVEAFQTQYF
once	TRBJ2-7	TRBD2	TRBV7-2	TGTGCCAGCAGGTTCAGCGGGGGAGCTTACGAGCAGTACTTC	CASRFSGGAYEQYF
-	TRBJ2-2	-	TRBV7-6	TGTGCCAGCAGTTTTACCGGGGAGCTGTTTTTT	CASSFTGELFF
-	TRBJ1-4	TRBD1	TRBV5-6	TGTGCCAGCAGCTTGGGTAGAGGGGGCGAAAAACTGTTTTTT	CASSLGRGGEKLFF
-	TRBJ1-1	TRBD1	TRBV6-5	TGTGCCAGCAGTTACCTGGGACAGGGAGGAAGAGCTTTCTTT	CASSYLGQGGRAFF
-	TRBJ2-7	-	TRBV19	TGTGCCAGTAGTTGGTCCAGAGACGAGGAGCAGTACTTC	CASSWSRDEEQYF
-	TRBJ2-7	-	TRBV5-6	TGTGCCAGCATCCAAACGCAGGGGTCTAGCTACGAGCAGTACTTC	CASIQTQGSSYEQYF
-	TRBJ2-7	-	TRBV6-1	TGTGCCAGCATCGAGGGGCAGTACGAGCAGTACTTC	CASIEGQYEQYF
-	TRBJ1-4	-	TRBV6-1	TGTGCCAGCAGTGCGACCGGACAGTTTGAAAAACTGTTTTTT	CASSATGQFEKLFF
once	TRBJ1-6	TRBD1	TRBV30	TGTGCCTGGATCTCCCGGACAGGGGGTAATTCACCCCTCCACTTT	CAWISRTGGNSPLHF
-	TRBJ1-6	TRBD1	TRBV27	TGTGCCAGCAGTTTCGCCAGGGGGCGTTCACCCCTCCACTTT	CASSFARGRSPLHF
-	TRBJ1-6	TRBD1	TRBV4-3	TGCGCCAGCAGCTCAGGACAGGGGGCCGCCTCGAATAATTCACCCCTCCACTTT	CASSSGQGAASNNSPLHF
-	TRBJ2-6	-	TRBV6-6	TGTGCCAGCAACCGGGCCTCTGGGGCCAACGTCCTGACTTTC	CASNRASGANVLTF
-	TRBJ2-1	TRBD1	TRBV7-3	TGTGCCAGCAGCCGACAGGGCCCCTACAATGAGCAGTTCTTC	CASSRQGPYNEQFF
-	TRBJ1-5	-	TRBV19	TGTGCCAGTAGTCTGAGGGGTCGGGGGGTCAGCAATCAGCCCCAGCATTTT	CASSLRGRGVSNQPQHF
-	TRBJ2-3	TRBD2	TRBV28	TGTGCCAGCAGTGGTCCGGGGACTAGCGGGGGGACAGATACGCAGTATTTT	CASSGPGTSGGTDTQYF
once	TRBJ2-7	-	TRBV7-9	TGTGCCAGCAGCCCCGGGCAGGTTACCTCAAGCTCCTACGAGCAGTACTTC	CASSPGQVTSSSYEQYF
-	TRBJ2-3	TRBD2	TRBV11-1	TGTGCCAGCAGCTTAGGACTAGCGATTAGCACAGATACGCAGTATTTT	CASSLGLAISTDTQYF
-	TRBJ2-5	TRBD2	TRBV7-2	TGTGCCAGCAGCTCGGGACTAGCGGGGGGTCAAGAGACCCAGTACTTC	CASSSGLAGGQETQYF
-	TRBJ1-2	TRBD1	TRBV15	TGTGCCACCAGCAGAAAGGTGACAGGGGGCCTGTTAGGAGGTGGCTACACCTTC	CATSRKVTGGLLGGGYTF
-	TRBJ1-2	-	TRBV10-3	TGTGCCATCAGTGGGGACGGGACTAACTATGGCTACACCTTC	CAISGDGTNYGYTF
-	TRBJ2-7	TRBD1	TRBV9	TGTGCCAGCAGCGTAGGTCAGGGGGCTTCCAACGAGCAGTACTTC	CASSVGQGASNEQYF
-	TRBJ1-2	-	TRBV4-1	TGCGCCAGCTCCCGTGCAGGGAGCAAATGGGGCTACACCTTC	CASSRAGSKWGYTF